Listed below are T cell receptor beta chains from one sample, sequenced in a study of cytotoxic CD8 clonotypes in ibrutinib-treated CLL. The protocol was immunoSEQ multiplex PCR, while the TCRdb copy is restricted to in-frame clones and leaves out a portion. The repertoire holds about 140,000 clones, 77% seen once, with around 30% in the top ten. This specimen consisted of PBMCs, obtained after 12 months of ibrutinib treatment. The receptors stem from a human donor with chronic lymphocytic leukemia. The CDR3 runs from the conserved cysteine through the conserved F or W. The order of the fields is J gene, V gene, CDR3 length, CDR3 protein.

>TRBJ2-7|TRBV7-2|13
CASSSDHSYEQYF
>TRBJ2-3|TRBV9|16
CASSVGSGRALDTQYF
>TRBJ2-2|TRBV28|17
CASTPSGALANTGELFF
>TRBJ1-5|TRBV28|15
CASSLAIPSNQPQHF
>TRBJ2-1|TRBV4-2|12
CASSQEGNEQFF
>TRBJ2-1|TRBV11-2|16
CASSSMSGGAFREQFF
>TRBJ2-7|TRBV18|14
CASSPPVPTYEQYF
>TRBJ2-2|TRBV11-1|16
CASRSSLAGPPGELFF
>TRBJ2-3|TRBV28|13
CASKLPGTDTQYF
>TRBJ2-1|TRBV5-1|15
CASSFGTAAYNEQFF
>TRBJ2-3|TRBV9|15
CASSPRGSDTDTQYF
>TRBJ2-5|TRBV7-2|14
CASSLEQGQETQYF
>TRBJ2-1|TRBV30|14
CACTMAGANNEQFF
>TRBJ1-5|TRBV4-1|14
CASSQVGSLGPQHF
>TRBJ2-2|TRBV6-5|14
CASSYGTQTGELFF
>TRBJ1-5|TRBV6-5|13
CASSWGGNQPQHF
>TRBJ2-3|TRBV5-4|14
CASRTGSSTDTQYF
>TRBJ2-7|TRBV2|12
CASIDWAYEQYF
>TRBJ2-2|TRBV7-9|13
CASSLGAGGELFF
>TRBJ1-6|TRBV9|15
CASSVEQAPNSPLHF
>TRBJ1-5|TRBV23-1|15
CASSQSGPPYQPQHF
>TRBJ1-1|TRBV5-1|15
CASSPQGQGVTEAFF
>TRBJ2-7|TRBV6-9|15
CASSPLGYKGDEQYF
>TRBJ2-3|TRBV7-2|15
CASSFAGGGLYTQYF
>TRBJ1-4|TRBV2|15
CASRKRTASSEKLFF
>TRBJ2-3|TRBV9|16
CASSVGLAGEGNTQYF
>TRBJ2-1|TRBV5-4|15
CASSLRGGSYNEQFF
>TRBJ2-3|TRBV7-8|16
CASSRKTSESTDTQYF
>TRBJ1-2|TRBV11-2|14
CASSGSGGHYGYTF
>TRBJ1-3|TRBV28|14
CASSPRVSGNTIYF
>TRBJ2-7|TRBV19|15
CASSIRVGLAGEQYF
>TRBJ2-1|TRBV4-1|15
CASSHTYSAGNEQFF
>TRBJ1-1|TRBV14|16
CASSQGAFGVVTEAFF
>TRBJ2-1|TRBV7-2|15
CASSRDRGEYNEQFF
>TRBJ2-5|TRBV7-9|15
CASSLVGITGETQYF
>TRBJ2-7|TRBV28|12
CASSRSYYEQYF
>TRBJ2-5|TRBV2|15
CASREQGGWQETQYF
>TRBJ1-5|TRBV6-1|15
CASLITGGGRQPQHF
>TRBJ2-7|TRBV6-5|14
CASSYTYMGYEQYF
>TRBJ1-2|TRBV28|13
CASSLDSLSGYTF
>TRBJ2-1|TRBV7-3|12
CASSFSVSEQFF
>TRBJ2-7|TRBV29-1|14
CSVEFASANYEQYF
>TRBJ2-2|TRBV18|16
CAGSTGERANTGELFF
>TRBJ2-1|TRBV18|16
CASSPKLAGGYNEQFF
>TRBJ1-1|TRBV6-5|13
CASSYQTGTEAFF
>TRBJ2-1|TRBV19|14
CATTEQSSYNEQFF
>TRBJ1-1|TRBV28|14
CASSPTGGNTEAFF
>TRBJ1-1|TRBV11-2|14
CASRPGVGNTEAFF
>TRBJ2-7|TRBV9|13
CASSPAGAYEQYF
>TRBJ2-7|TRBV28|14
CATTNSGSSYEQYF
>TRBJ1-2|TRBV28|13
CASSLLTDYGYTF
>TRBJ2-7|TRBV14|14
CASSRPGQPYEQYF
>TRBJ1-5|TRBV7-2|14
CASSLREQNQPQHF
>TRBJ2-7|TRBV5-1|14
CASSLASGTYEQYF